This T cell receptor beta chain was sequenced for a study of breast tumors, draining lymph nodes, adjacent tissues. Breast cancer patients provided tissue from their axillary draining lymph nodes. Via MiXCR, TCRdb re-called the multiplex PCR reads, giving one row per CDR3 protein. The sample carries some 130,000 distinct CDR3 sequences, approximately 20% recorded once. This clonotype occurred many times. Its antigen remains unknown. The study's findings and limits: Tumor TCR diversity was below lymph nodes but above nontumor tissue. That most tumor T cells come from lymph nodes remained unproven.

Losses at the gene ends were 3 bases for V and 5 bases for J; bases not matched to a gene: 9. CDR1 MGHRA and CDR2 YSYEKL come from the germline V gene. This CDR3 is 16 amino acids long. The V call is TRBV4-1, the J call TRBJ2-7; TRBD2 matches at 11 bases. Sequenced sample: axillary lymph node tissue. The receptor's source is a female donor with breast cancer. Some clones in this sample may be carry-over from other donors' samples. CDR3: CASSQQLAGGGNEQYF. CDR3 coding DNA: TGCGCCAGCAGCCAGCAGCTAGCGGGAGGAGGCAACGAGCAGTACTTC.